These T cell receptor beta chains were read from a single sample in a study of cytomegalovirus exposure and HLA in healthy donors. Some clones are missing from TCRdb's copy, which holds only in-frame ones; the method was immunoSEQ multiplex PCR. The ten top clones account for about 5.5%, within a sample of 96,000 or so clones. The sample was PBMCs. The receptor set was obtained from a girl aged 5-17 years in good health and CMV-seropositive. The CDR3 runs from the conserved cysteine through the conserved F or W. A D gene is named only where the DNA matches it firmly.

CAWSVDRDTYGYTF,TGTGCCTGGAGTGTAGACAGGGACACCTATGGCTACACCTTC,TRBD1,TRBJ1-2,TRBV30
CASSLRQYAYEQYF,TGTGCCAGCAGCTTGCGCCAGTACGCCTACGAGCAGTACTTC,NA,TRBJ2-7,TRBV5-5
CASRNRADTGELFF,TGTGCCAGCAGAAACAGGGCGGACACCGGGGAGCTGTTTTTT,NA,TRBJ2-2,TRBV2
CASSPRGQGRGGYTF,TGTGCCAGCAGCCCAAGGGGACAGGGGAGAGGTGGCTACACCTTC,TRBD1,TRBJ1-2,TRBV7-6
CASLPGLATSQGLFF,TGTGCCAGTTTACCGGGACTAGCGACCTCCCAAGGGCTGTTTTTT,TRBD2,TRBJ2-2,TRBV6-1
CASSQNMNTEAFF,TGCGCCAGCAGCCAGAACATGAACACTGAAGCTTTCTTT,NA,TRBJ1-1,TRBV5-1
CASSGTGGERGYTF,TGCGCCAGCAGTGGGACAGGGGGCGAGAGGGGCTACACCTTC,TRBD1,TRBJ1-2,TRBV5-1
CASSQDRGLAYGYTF,TGTGCCAGCAGCCAAGACAGGGGGCTCGCCTATGGCTACACCTTC,TRBD1,TRBJ1-2,TRBV14
CASKPQDRLNTGELFF,TGTGCCAGCAAGCCCCAGGACAGATTGAACACCGGGGAGCTGTTTTTT,NA,TRBJ2-2,TRBV7-2
CASSPSDRGSYNEQFF,TGTGCCAGCAGCCCCTCGGACAGGGGGTCCTACAATGAGCAGTTCTTC,TRBD1,TRBJ2-1,TRBV2
CASSKDDRAQHF,TGCGCCAGCAGCAAAGATGATCGGGCCCAGCATTTT,NA,TRBJ1-5,TRBV4-1
CASRDTHTEAFF,TGTGCCAGCAGGGACACTCACACTGAAGCTTTCTTT,NA,TRBJ1-1,TRBV28
CASSKGQGAGNQPQHF,TGTGCCAGTAGTAAGGGACAGGGGGCCGGCAATCAGCCCCAGCATTTT,TRBD1,TRBJ1-5,TRBV19
CASSTRRGGGNNEQFF,TGTGCCAGCAGCACTCGGCGGGGGGGCGGTAACAATGAGCAGTTCTTC,TRBD2,TRBJ2-1,TRBV7-2
CASSIQDRAPYSNQPQHF,TGTGCCAGTAGTATTCAGGACAGGGCCCCGTATAGCAATCAGCCCCAGCATTTT,TRBD1,TRBJ1-5,TRBV19
CASSPSFGTNTGELFF,TGTGCCAGCAGCCCCAGTTTTGGCACGAACACCGGGGAGCTGTTTTTT,NA,TRBJ2-2,TRBV9
CASSQDKRATDTQYF,TGCGCCAGCAGCCAAGATAAGAGGGCCACAGATACGCAGTATTTT,NA,TRBJ2-3,TRBV4-3
CASSLQGSREKLFF,TGTGCCAGCAGCTTGCAGGGGTCTAGGGAAAAACTGTTTTTT,NA,TRBJ1-4,TRBV5-4
CASSQDRGDGYTF,TGCGCCAGCAGCCAAGACAGGGGGGATGGCTACACCTTC,TRBD1,TRBJ1-2,TRBV4-3